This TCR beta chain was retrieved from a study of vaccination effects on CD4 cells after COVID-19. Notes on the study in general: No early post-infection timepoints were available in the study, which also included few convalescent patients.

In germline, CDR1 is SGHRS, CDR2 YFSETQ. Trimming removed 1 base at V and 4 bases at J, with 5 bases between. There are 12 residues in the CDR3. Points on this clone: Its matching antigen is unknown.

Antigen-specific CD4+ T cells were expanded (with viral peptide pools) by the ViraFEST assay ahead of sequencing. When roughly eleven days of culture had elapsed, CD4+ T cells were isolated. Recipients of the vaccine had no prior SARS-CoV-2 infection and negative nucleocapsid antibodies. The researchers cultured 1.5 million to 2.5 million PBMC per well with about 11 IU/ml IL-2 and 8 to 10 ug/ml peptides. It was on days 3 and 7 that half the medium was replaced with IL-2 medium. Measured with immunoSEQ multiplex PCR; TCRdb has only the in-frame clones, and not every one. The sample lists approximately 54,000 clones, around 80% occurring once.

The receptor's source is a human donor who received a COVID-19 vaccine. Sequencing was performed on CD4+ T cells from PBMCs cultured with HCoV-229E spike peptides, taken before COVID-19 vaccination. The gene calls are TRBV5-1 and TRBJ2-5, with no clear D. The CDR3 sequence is CASSLPGETQYF. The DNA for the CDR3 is TGCGCCAGCAGCTTGCCCGGAGAGACCCAGTACTTC. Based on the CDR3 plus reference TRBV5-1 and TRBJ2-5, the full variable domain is KAGVTQTPRYLIKTRGQQVTLSCSPISGHRSVSWYQQTPGQGLQFLFEYFSETQRNKGNFPGRFSGRQFSNSRSEMNVSTLELGDSALYLCASSLPGETQYFGPGTRLLVL.